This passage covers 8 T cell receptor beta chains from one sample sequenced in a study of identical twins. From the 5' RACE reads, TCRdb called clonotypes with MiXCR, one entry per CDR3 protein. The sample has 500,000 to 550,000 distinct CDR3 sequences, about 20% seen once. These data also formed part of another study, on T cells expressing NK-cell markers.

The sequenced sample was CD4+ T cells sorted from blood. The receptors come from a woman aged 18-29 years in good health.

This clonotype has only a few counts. CDR3 amino acids: CSVGASGTYNEQFF. In nucleotides, the CDR3 is TGCAGCGTTGGGGCTAGCGGGACGTACAATGAGCAGTTCTTC. The chain joins TRBV29-1 to TRBJ2-1, with 9 bases aligning to TRBD2. The CDR3 runs to 14 residues. Germline V gives CDR1 SQVTM, CDR2 ANQGSEA. V gave up 4 bases and J gave up 4 bases; unmatched junction bases: 5.

CDR3 protein: CAISESLDIHEQYF. CDR3 sequence (DNA): TGTGCCATCAGTGAGTCTCTAGATATCCACGAGCAGTACTTC. The gene calls are TRBV10-3 and TRBJ2-7, with D uncertain. The CDR3 is 14 residues long. Germline V gene sequence: CDR1 ENHRY, CDR2 SYGVKD. V was trimmed by 0 bases and J by 5 bases, leaving 11 bases between them.

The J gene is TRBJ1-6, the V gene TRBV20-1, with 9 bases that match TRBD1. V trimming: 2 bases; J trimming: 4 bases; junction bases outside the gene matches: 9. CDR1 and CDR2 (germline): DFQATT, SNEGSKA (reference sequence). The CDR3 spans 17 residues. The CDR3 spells CSARRTGTGRYNSPLHF. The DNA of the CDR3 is TGCAGTGCTAGACGAACCGGGACAGGGCGGTATAATTCACCCCTCCACTTT.

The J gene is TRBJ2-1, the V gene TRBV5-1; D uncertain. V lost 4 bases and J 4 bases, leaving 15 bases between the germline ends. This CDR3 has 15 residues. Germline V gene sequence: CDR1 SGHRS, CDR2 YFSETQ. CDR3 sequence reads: CASSLLRHLYNEQFF. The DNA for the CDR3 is TGCGCCAGCAGCCTCTTGCGACATTTGTACAATGAGCAGTTCTTC.

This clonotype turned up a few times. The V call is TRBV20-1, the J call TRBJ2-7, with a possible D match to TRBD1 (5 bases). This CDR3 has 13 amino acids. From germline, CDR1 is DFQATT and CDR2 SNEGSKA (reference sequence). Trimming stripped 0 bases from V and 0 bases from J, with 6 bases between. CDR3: CSARETVSYEQYF. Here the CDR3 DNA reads TGCAGTGCTAGAGAGACAGTCTCCTACGAGCAGTACTTC.

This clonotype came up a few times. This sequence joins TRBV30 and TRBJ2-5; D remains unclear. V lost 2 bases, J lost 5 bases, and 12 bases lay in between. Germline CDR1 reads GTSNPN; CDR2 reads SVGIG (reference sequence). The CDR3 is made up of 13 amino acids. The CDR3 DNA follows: TGTGCCTGGAGTACGGCAGTCTACGAGACCCAGTACTTC. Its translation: CAWSTAVYETQYF.

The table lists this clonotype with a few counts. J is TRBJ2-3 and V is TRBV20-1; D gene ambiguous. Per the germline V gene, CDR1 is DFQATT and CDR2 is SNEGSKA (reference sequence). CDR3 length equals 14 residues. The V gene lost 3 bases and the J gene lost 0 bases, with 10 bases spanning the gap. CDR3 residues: CSARDGSSTDTQYF. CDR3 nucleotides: TGCAGTGCTAGGGACGGATCTAGCACAGATACGCAGTATTTT.

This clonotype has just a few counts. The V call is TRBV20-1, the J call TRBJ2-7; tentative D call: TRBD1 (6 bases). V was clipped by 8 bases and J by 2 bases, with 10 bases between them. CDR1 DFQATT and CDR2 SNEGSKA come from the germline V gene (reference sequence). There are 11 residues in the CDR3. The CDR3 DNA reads TGCAGTCTCAGGGGCCCCTACGAGCAGTACTTC. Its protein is CSLRGPYEQYF.